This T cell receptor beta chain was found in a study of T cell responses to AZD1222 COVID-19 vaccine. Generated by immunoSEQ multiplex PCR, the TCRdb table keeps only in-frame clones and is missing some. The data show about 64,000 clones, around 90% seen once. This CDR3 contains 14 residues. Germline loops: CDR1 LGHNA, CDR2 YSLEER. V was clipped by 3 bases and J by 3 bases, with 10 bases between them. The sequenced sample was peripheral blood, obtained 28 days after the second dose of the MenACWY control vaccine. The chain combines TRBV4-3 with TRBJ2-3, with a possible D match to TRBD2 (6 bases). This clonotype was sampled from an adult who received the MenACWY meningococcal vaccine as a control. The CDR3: CASSQVAATDTQYF. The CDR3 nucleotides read TGCGCCAGCAGCCAGGTAGCGGCGACAGATACGCAGTATTTT.